These 3 T cell receptor beta chains originate from one sample sequenced in a study of cytomegalovirus exposure and HLA in healthy donors. Primers: 60 Vbeta forward and 13 Jbeta reverse. Sequenced by immunoSEQ multiplex PCR; TCRdb stores in-frame clones only, minus some. This sample has 210,000 or so clones, with approximately 81% found just once. Sequencing was carried out using PBMCs. All receptors come from a human donor in good health.

This clone was detected only once. The genes are TRBV19 and TRBJ2-1, with 7 bases that match TRBD2. J gave up 3 bases and V 7 bases, and 9 bases lay outside the gene matches. The CDR3 is 15 amino acids. Germline V gene data show CDR1 as LNHDA and CDR2 as SQIVND (reference sequence). DNA for the CDR3: TGTGCCAGTATGGGCGGGAGACACTTCTACAATGAGCAGTTCTTC. It encodes CASMGGRHFYNEQFF.

This rearrangement joins TRBV6-1 to TRBJ2-7; D is perhaps TRBD2 (6 bases). Germline CDR1 MNHNS, CDR2 SASEGT. This CDR3 contains 13 residues. With 6 bases removed from V and 4 bases from J, the gap between germline ends came to 13 bases. The DNA for the CDR3 is TGTGCCAGCAGCGCCAGACTAGTTTACGAGCAGTACTTC. Encoded protein: CASSARLVYEQYF.

The chain recombines TRBV6-1 with TRBJ2-7; 10 positions agree with TRBD2. Germline V gene lookup returns CDR1 MNHNS and CDR2 SASEGT. The CDR3 has 14 residues. The V and J ends lost 5 bases and 0 bases, in that order; junction bases with no gene match: 1. The CDR3 nucleotides are TGTGCCAGCAGTACTAGCGGGATCTCCTACGAGCAGTACTTC. This encodes CASSTSGISYEQYF.